This TCR beta chain was found in a study of beta chain features in type 1 diabetes. Whole-study results and caveats: These data did not resolve whether HLA type affects TCRB rearrangement. Within each of all four CD4+ subsets, Type 1 diabetes patients had TCRB CDR3s that were moderately but significantly shorter.

This CDR3 comprises 12 residues. Germline CDR1 and CDR2: SNHLY and FYNNEI. With 5 bases removed from V and 4 bases from J, the gap between germline ends came to 9 bases. For this clone: The antigen is not known.

The isolated RNA, all of it, was reverse transcribed, so expressed TCRB transcripts were what got sequenced. Naive, central memory and regulatory T cell samples averaged roughly 3.6 million reads. TCRdb's copy holds only in-frame clones and misses some; the assay was immunoSEQ multiplex PCR. The sample includes a few hundred thousand clones, 15% seen only once; the top ten take around 0.015%. On average, the one heparinised blood draw given by each donor was 90 to 150 mL. The J gene is TRBJ2-7, the V gene TRBV2; D gene uncertain. The clonotype was recovered from a man in his late teens or twenties with type 1 diabetes. The sample taken for sequencing was naive CD4+ T cells from blood. CDR3 loop: CASSSAVYEQYF. In DNA form, the CDR3 reads TGTGCCAGCAGTAGCGCCGTTTACGAGCAGTACTTC.